These 25 T cell receptor beta chains share one sample of origin, sequenced in a study of control samples from healthy donors and cancer patients. The protocol was immunoSEQ multiplex PCR, while the TCRdb copy is restricted to in-frame clones and leaves out a portion. The repertoire consists of 100,000 to 150,000 clones, with about 90% occurring once and the leading ten covering 1.5% to 2%. The sample comprised blood. The receptors here all came from a man aged 18 to 29 in good health.

The gene calls are TRBV3-1 (or the pseudogene TRBV3-2) and TRBJ2-7, with 7 bases fitting TRBD2. With V trimmed by 4 bases and J by 4 bases, 7 bases remained unmatched. Germline V CDR1 and CDR2: LGHDT, YNNKEL (reference sequence). CDR3 length: 14 amino acids. The CDR3 reads CASSPRERWYEQYF. The CDR3 bases are TGTGCCAGCAGCCCGCGGGAGAGGTGGTACGAGCAGTACTTC.

This chain joins TRBV6-7 and TRBJ2-2, with no clear D. TRBV6-7 is designated an ORF whose function remains uncertain. V lost 4 bases and J lost 0, with 9 bases in between. CDR3 size: 15 residues. CDR3 in DNA: TGTGCCAGCAGTTGTTGGTTCGCGAACACCGGGGAGCTGTTTTTT. Translated, it gives CASSCWFANTGELFF.

This rearrangement joins TRBV6-1 to TRBJ1-2; D not resolved. Germline loops: CDR1 MNHNS, CDR2 SASEGT. The CDR3 runs 14 residues. The germline V and J ends were trimmed by 1 base and 4 bases, with 10 bases remaining between them. CDR3 bases: TGTGCCAGCAGTGAAGGGCAGGACCTCTATGGCTACACCTTC. Translated, it gives CASSEGQDLYGYTF.

The J gene is TRBJ2-3, the V gene TRBV11-3, with TRBD2 matching over 7 bases. Trimming took 0 bases from V and 6 from J; bases not matched to a gene: 9. Germline V lookup: CDR1 SGHNT, CDR2 YENEEA. The CDR3 is 16 residues long. The CDR3 DNA is TGTGCCAGCAGCTTAGACAGCGGGACTATCGCGGATACGCAGTATTTT. Translated: CASSLDSGTIADTQYF.

The chain uses TRBV6-2 or TRBV6-3 and TRBJ2-5; 9 bases are a match to TRBD1. Looked up from germline, CDR1 is MNHEY and CDR2 is SVGEGT. The CDR3 is made up of 17 amino acids. After removal of 2 bases from V and 5 bases from J, the junction contained 12 bases not matched to a gene. CDR3 in amino acids: CASSYVMKQGAGETQYF. The CDR3 DNA follows: TGTGCCAGCAGTTACGTTATGAAACAGGGGGCTGGGGAGACCCAGTACTTC.

The V and J genes are TRBV19 and TRBJ1-5; weak D call: TRBD1 (6 bases). Per germline, CDR1 LNHDA and CDR2 SQIVND (reference sequence). The CDR3 is 15 residues long. Trimming pared 5 bases from V and 2 bases from J, leaving 13 bases between. The CDR3 region is CASSPGQWGNQPQHF. Here the CDR3 DNA reads TGTGCCAGTAGTCCAGGACAGTGGGGCAATCAGCCCCAGCATTTT.

The J gene is TRBJ1-4, the V gene TRBV29-1; the D gene is possibly TRBD1 (5 bases). CDR3 length equals 14 residues. The V and J ends lost 6 bases and 5 bases respectively, with 16 bases between them. Per germline, CDR1 SQVTM and CDR2 ANQGSEA. The CDR3 here is CSVTHTGLNEKLFF. CDR3 in DNA: TGCAGCGTCACCCACACGGGACTAAATGAAAAACTGTTTTTT.

The chain uses TRBV6-6 and TRBJ2-7; 9 bases align to TRBD1. CDR1 and CDR2 from the germline V gene are MNHNY and SVGAGI (reference sequence). The CDR3 has 13 amino acids. Trimming removed 2 bases from V and 7 bases from J; junction bases left unmatched: 3. CDR3 sequence (DNA): TGTGCCAGCAGTTACCAGGGACAGGGAGAGCAGTACTTC. Amino acid sequence: CASSYQGQGEQYF.

V usage is TRBV2 and J usage is TRBJ2-4; D call uncertain. CDR1 is SNHLY, CDR2 FYNNEI, per germline. V was cut by 6 bases and J by 7 bases, with 10 bases left in between. CDR3 length: 12 amino acids. The CDR3 protein is CASSQLVNIQYF. The CDR3 nucleotides are TGTGCCAGCAGCCAATTAGTGAACATTCAGTACTTC.

The chain has TRBV9 and TRBJ1-2; D may be TRBD1 (6 bases). CDR3 length: 16 residues. The V gene's germline CDR1 is SGDLS and CDR2 YYNGEE. The V gene lost 3 bases and the J gene lost 6 bases, with 21 bases spanning the gap. In DNA, the CDR3 is TGTGCCAGCAGCGGACCCCTGGCAGGGGTCGGTGATGGCTACACCTTC. It yields the protein CASSGPLAGVGDGYTF.

Here the CDR3 DNA reads TGTGCCTGGTTAAGGGACGCTTCGGACTATGGCTACACCTTC. Translated, it gives CAWLRDASDYGYTF. The rearrangement links TRBV30 to TRBJ1-2; the D gene is possibly TRBD1 (5 bases). CDR3 length equals 14 residues. V was cut by 5 bases and J by 3 bases, with 16 bases left in between. In germline, CDR1 is GTSNPN, CDR2 SVGIG (reference sequence).

The chain uses TRBV19 and TRBJ1-5, with 9 nucleotides matching TRBD1. Looked up from germline, CDR1 is LNHDA and CDR2 is SQIVND (reference sequence). This CDR3 spans 17 amino acids. The trim removed 5 bases at V and 2 bases at J, leaving 10 bases unmatched. The CDR3 reads CASSPWDRAGRNQPQHF. The CDR3 DNA is TGTGCCAGTAGTCCTTGGGACAGGGCTGGGCGCAATCAGCCCCAGCATTTT.

The chain has TRBV7-9 and TRBJ1-5; D is ambiguous. The CDR3 length is 12 residues. V lost 3 bases, J lost 5 bases, and 5 bases lay in between. Germline CDR1 SEHNR, CDR2 FQNEAQ (reference sequence). The CDR3 nucleotides are TGTGCCAGCAGCTTGGCATATCAGCCCCAGCATTTT. This translates into CASSLAYQPQHF.

The V call is TRBV6-5, the J call TRBJ1-5; no definite D call. The CDR3 length is 14 residues. V was clipped by 1 base and J by 6 bases, with 10 bases between them. Germline values: CDR1 MNHEY, CDR2 SVGAGI. The CDR3 nucleotides read TGTGCCAGCAGTTACTTAGGCTCCGGTCAGCCCCAGCATTTT. Protein: CASSYLGSGQPQHF.

The chain joins TRBV6-5 to TRBJ1-5, with D unclear. The CDR3 totals 15 residues. Germline CDR1 is MNHEY and CDR2 is SVGAGI. V lost 2 bases and J lost 1, with 9 bases in between. This chain's CDR3 is CASSYGRLSNQPQHF. The CDR3 DNA reads as TGTGCCAGCAGTTACGGGCGCTTGAGCAATCAGCCCCAGCATTTT.

CDR3 DNA sequence: TGTGCCAGCAGCACTGGACAGGGTCTTAGTTACGAGCAGTACTTC. This translates into CASSTGQGLSYEQYF. The rearrangement joins TRBV6-5 to TRBJ2-7, with 8 bases matching TRBD1. The ends lost 6 bases at V and 4 bases at J; junction bases unmatched: 11. The CDR3 has 15 residues. The germline V gene has CDR1 MNHEY and CDR2 SVGAGI.

In its sample, this clone was seen once. CDR3 region: CSVAGTSGRGGETQYF. DNA of the CDR3: TGCAGCGTTGCTGGGACTAGCGGGAGAGGAGGAGAGACCCAGTACTTC. The V and J genes are TRBV29-1 and TRBJ2-5, with 14 bases aligning to TRBD2. The CDR3 consists of 16 residues. V lost 4 bases, J lost 4 bases, and 8 bases stayed unmatched. In germline, CDR1 is SQVTM, CDR2 ANQGSEA.

The chain is built from TRBV5-4 and TRBJ1-2, with a possible D match to TRBD1 (6 bases). Germline assignment: CDR1 SGHNT and CDR2 YYREEE (reference sequence). The CDR3 loop spans 14 amino acids. V was cut by 0 bases and J by 7 bases, with 13 bases left in between. CDR3 DNA sequence: TGTGCCAGCAGCTTGGCTATTACAGGGTCTGGCTACACCTTC. This codes for CASSLAITGSGYTF. Using reference TRBV5-4 and TRBJ1-2 for the parts outside the CDR3, the full variable domain is ETGVTQSPTHLIKTRGQQVTLRCSSQSGHNTVSWYQQALGQGPQFIFQYYREEENGRGNFPPRFSGLQFPNYSSELNVNALELDDSALYLCASSLAITGSGYTFGSGTRLTVV.

The V call is TRBV5-4, the J call TRBJ2-7, with TRBD2 matching 7 bases. The CDR3 sequence is 14 residues long. CDR1 is SGHNT and CDR2 is YYREEE in the germline V gene (reference sequence). Trimming cost V 0 bases and J 4 bases; bases outside gene matches: 4. The CDR3 reads CASSLGGSRYEQYF. DNA of the CDR3: TGTGCCAGCAGCTTGGGCGGGAGCAGGTACGAGCAGTACTTC.

V gene TRBV5-1 combines with J gene TRBJ2-7; D gene uncertain. V was pared by 0 bases and J by 2 bases, with 15 bases between. The CDR3 extends over 16 amino acids. Germline assignment: CDR1 SGHRS and CDR2 YFSETQ. The CDR3 DNA is TGCGCCAGCAGCTTGGCCTCCGGGCTACGGACCTACGAGCAGTACTTC. It translates to CASSLASGLRTYEQYF.

The V gene is TRBV28, the J gene TRBJ1-2; 12 bases align to TRBD1. Germline lookup yields CDR1 MDHEN and CDR2 SYDVKM. This CDR3 is built from 14 residues. V gave up 6 bases and J gave up 8 bases; unmatched junction bases: 7. CDR3 region: CASRNRDRGRGYTF. The DNA of the CDR3 is TGTGCCAGCAGAAACCGGGACAGGGGGCGCGGCTACACCTTC.

The gene calls are TRBV7-8 and TRBJ1-2; 9 bases fit TRBD1. V trimming: 5 bases; J trimming: 0 bases; junction bases outside the gene matches: 10. The CDR3 has 17 residues. Per germline, CDR1 SGHVS and CDR2 FQNEAQ. The CDR3: CASSVETGTGTNYGYTF. The CDR3 DNA reads TGTGCCAGCAGCGTAGAGACCGGGACAGGGACTAACTATGGCTACACCTTC.

The V and J genes are TRBV9 and TRBJ1-3; weak D call: TRBD1 (5 bases). In germline, CDR1 is SGDLS, CDR2 YYNGEE. The germline V and J ends were trimmed by 0 bases and 4 bases, with 14 bases remaining between them. The CDR3 length is 16 residues. The CDR3 region has the DNA TGTGCCAGCAGCGTAGTCTATGGGACGGGAGGAAACACCATATATTTT. Its protein is CASSVVYGTGGNTIYF. The entire variable domain, with the rest obtained from reference TRBV9 and TRBJ1-3, is as follows: DSGVTQTPKHLITATGQRVTLRCSPRSGDLSVYWYQQSLDQGLQFLIQYYNGEERAKGNILERFSAQQFPDLHSELNLSSLELGDSALYFCASSVVYGTGGNTIYFGEGSWLTVV.

This sequence joins TRBV27 and TRBJ1-2; 7 positions agree with TRBD1. CDR3 size: 13 residues. With V trimmed by 4 bases and J by 4 bases, 3 bases remained unmatched. Germline loops: CDR1 MNHEY, CDR2 SMNVEV (reference sequence). The CDR3 nucleotides read TGTGCCAGCAGTTCGGGACAGACCTATGGCTACACCTTC. Its translation is CASSSGQTYGYTF.

This sequence joins TRBV30 and TRBJ2-7; tentatively, D is TRBD2 (6 bases). The CDR3 sequence is 11 residues long. Germline assignment: CDR1 GTSNPN and CDR2 SVGIG (reference sequence). Trimming pared 5 bases from V and 6 bases from J, leaving 11 bases between. The CDR3 is CAWEGGGEQYF. CDR3 coding DNA: TGTGCCTGGGAGGGAGGTGGCGAGCAGTACTTC.